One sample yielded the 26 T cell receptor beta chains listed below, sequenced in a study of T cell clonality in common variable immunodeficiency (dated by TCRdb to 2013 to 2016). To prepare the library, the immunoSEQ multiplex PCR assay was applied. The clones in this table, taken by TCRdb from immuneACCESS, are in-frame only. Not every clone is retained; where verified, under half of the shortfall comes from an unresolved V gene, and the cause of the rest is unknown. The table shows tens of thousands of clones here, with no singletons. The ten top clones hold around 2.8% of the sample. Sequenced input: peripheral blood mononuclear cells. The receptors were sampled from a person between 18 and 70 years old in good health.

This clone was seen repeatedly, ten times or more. The part of the CDR3 DNA that was read is TGCAGTGCACGGACTAGCGGGATATGGGGCTCCTACGAG. Translation: CSARTSGIWGSYE. The full CDR3 sequence reads CSARTSGIWGSYEQYF. This chain connects TRBV20-1 to TRBJ2-7, with 12 nucleotides matching TRBD2. The observed sequence ends 3 residues before the CDR3 terminus, with the missing tail filled in from the germline J gene. CDR3 size: 16 residues. The ends lost 6 bases at V and 0 bases at J; junction bases unmatched: 9. CDR1 is DFQATT and CDR2 is SNEGSKA in the germline V gene (reference sequence).

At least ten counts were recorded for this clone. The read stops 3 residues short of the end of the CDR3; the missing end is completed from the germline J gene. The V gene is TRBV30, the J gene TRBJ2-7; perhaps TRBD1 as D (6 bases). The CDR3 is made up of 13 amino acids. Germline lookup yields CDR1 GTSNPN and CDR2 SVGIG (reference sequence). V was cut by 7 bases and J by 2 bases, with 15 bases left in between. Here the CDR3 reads CASSTGWPYEQYF. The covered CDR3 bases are TGTGCCTCATCTACAGGGTGGCCCTACGAG.

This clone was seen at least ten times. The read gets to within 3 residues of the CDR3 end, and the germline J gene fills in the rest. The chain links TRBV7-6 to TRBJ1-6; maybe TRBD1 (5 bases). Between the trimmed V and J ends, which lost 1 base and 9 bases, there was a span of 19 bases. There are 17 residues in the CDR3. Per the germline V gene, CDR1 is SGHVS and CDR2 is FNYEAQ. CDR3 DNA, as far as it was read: TGTGCCAGCAGCTTAGTCAGGGCGAAGCATTCAGGTTCACCC. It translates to CASSLVRAKHSGSP. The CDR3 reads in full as CASSLVRAKHSGSPLHF.

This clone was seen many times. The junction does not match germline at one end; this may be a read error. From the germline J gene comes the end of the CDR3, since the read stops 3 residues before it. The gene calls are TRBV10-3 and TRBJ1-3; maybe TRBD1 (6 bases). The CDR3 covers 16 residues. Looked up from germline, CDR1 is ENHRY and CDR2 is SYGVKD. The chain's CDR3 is CAISEYPRLGGSTIYF. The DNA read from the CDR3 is TGTGCCATCAGTGAGTACCCTCGTTTAGGGGGAAGCACC.

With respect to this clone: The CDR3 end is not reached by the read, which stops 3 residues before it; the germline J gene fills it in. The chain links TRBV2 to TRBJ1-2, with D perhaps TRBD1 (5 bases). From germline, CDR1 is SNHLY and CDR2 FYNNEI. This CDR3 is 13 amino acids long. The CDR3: CASAGPFTDTYTF. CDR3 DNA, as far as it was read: TGTGCCAGCGCGGGGCCATTCACAGATACC.

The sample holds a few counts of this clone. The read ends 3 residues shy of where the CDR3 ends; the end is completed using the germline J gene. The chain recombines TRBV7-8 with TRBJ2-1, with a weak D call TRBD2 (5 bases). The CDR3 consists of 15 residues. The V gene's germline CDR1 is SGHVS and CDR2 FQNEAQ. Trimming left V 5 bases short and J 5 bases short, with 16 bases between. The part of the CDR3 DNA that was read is TGTGCCAGCAGCCCCCGGGCCGGACTTGACAATGAG. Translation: CASSPRAGLDNE. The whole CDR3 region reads CASSPRAGLDNEQFF.

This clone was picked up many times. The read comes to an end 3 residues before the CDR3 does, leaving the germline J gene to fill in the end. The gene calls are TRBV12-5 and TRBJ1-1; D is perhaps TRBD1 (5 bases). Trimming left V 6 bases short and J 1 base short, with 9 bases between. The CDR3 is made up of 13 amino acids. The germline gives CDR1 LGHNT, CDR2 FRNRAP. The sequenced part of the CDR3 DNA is TGTGCTAGTGGCTTCGGGGGGAACACTGAA. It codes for CASGFGGNTE. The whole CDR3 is CASGFGGNTEAFF.

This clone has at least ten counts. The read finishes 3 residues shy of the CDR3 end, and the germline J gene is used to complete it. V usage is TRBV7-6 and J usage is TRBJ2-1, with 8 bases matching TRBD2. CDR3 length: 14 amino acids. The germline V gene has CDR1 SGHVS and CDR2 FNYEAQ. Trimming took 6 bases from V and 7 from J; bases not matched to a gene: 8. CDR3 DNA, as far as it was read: TGTGCCAGCAGGGGAGCGGGAGAATATAATGAG. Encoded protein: CASRGAGEYNE. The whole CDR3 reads CASRGAGEYNEQFF. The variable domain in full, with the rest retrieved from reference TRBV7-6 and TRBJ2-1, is GAGVSQSPRYKVTKRGQDVALRCDPISGHVSLYWYRQALGQGPEFLTYFNYEAQQDKSGLPNDRFSAERPEGSISTLTIQRTEQRDSAMYRCASRGAGEYNEQFFGPGTRLTVL.

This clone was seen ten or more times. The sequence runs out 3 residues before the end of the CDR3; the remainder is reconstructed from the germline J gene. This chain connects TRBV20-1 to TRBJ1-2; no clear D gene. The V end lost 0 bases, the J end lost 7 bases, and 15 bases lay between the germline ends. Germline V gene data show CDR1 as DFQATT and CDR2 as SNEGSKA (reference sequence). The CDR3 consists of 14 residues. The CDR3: CSAREGSGAGGYTF. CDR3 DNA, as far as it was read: TGCAGTGCTAGAGAAGGATCCGGCGCGGGTGGC.

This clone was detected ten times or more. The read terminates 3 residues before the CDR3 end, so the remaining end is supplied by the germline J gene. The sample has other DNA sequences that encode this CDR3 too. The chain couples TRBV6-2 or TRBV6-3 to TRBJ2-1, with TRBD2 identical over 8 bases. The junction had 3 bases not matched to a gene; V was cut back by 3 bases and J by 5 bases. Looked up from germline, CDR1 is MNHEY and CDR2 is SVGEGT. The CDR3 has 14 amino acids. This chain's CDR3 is CASSYGTRDNEQFF. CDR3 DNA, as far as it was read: TGTGCCAGCAGTTATGGGACTAGAGACAATGAG.

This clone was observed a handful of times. CDR3 bases read: TGTGCCAGCAGTTCGCAGGGGGCTTCGTACAATGAC. It yields the protein CASSSQGASYND. The full CDR3 sequence reads CASSSQGASYNDYTF. The chain couples TRBV6-2 or TRBV6-3 to TRBJ1-2; 8 bases agree with TRBD1. The missing CDR3 end, 3 residues past where the read stops, is filled in from the germline J gene. CDR1 and CDR2 from the germline V gene are MNHEY and SVGEGT. The CDR3 is made up of 15 amino acids.

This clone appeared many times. CDR3 DNA (partial): TGCGCCAGCAGCGCTTACTCAGGGGCCGGGGAG. Amino acid sequence: CASSAYSGAGE. The whole CDR3 reads CASSAYSGAGELFF. V is TRBV5-1 and J is TRBJ2-2, with a weak D call TRBD1 (6 bases). The read halts 3 residues ahead of the CDR3 end, with the missing end drawn from the germline J gene. Trimming shortened V by 4 bases and J by 6 bases, and 13 bases separated the two germline ends. CDR3 length: 14 amino acids. Germline V gives CDR1 SGHRS, CDR2 YFSETQ.

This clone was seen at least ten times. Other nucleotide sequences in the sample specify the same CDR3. The covered CDR3 bases are TGCGCCAGCAGCTTGGAAAGGGGTAGTATGGACGAG. Its protein product is CASSLERGSMDE. Given in full, the CDR3 is CASSLERGSMDEQYF. The V and J genes are TRBV5-1 and TRBJ2-7; perhaps TRBD1 as D (5 bases). Read coverage stops 3 residues before the CDR3 terminus; the germline J gene supplies the remainder. This CDR3 contains 15 residues. V gave up 0 bases and J gave up 5 bases, with 15 bases separating them. Germline CDR1 is SGHRS and CDR2 is YFSETQ. The variable domain in full, completed from reference TRBV5-1 and TRBJ2-7, reads KAGVTQTPRYLIKTRGQQVTLSCSPISGHRSVSWYQQTPGQGLQFLFEYFSETQRNKGNFPGRFSGRQFSNSRSEMNVSTLELGDSALYLCASSLERGSMDEQYFGPGTRLTVT.

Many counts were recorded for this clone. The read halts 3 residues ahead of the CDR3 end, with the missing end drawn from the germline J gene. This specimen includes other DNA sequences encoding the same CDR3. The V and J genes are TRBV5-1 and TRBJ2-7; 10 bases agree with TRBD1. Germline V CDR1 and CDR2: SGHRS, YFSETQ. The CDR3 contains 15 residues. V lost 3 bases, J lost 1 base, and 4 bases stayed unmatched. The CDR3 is CASSSRQGASYEQYF. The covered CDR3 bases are TGCGCCAGCAGCTCCCGACAGGGGGCATCCTACGAG.

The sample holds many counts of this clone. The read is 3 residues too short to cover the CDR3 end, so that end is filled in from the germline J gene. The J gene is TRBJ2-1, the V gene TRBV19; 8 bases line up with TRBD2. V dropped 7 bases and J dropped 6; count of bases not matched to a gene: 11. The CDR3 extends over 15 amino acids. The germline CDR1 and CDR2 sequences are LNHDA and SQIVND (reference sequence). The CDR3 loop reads CASTQSGLVLNEQFF. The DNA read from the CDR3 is TGTGCCAGTACCCAATCGGGACTAGTCCTCAATGAG. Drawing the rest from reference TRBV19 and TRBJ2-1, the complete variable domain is DGGITQSPKYLFRKEGQNVTLSCEQNLNHDAMYWYRQDPGQGLRLIYYSQIVNDFQKGDIAEGYSVSREKKESFPLTVTSAQKNPTAFYLCASTQSGLVLNEQFFGPGTRLTVL.

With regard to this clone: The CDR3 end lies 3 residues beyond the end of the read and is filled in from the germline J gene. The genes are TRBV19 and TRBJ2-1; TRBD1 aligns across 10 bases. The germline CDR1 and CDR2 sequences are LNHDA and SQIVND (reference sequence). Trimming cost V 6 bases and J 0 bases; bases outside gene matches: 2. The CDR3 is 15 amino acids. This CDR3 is CASSWTGGSYNEQFF. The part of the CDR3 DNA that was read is TGTGCCAGTAGCTGGACAGGGGGCTCCTACAATGAG.

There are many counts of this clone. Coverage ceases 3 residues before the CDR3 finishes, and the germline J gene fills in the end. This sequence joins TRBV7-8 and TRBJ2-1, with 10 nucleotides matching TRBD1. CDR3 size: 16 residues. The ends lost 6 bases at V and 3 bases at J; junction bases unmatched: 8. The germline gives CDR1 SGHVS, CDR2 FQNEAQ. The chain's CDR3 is CASRRSRDRGYNEQFF. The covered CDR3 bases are TGTGCCAGCAGGCGTAGCAGGGACAGGGGCTACAATGAG.

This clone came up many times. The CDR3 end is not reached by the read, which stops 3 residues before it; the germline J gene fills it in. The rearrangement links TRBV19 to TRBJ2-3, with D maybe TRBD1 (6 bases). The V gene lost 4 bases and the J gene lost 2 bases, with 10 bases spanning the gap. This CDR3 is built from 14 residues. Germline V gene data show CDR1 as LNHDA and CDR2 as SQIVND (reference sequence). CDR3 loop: CASSKRQATDTQYF. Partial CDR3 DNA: TGTGCCAGTAGTAAAAGACAGGCCACAGATACG.

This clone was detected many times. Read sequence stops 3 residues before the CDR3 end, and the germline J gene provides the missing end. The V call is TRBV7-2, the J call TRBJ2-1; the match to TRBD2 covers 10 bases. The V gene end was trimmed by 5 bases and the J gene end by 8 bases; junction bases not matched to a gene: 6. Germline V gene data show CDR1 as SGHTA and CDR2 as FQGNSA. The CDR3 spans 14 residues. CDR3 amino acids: CASSLSGGRDEQFF. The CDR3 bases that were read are TGTGCCAGCAGCCTTAGCGGGGGGAGGGATGAG.

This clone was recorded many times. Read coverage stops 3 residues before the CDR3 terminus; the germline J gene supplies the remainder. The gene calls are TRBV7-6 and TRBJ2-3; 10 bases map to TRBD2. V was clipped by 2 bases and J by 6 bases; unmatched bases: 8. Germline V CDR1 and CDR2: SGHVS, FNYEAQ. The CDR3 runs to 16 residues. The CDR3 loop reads CASSLLAGALMDTQYF. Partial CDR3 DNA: TGTGCCAGCAGCTTACTAGCGGGGGCCCTAATGGATACG.

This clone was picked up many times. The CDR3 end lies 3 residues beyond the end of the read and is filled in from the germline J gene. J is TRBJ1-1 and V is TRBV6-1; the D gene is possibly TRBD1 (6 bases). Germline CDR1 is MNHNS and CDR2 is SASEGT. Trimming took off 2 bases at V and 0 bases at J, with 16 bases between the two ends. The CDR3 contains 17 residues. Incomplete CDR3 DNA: TGTGCCAGCAGTGAACTGGGGGCAAAGGAAATGAACACTGAA. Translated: CASSELGAKEMNTE. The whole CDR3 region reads CASSELGAKEMNTEAFF.

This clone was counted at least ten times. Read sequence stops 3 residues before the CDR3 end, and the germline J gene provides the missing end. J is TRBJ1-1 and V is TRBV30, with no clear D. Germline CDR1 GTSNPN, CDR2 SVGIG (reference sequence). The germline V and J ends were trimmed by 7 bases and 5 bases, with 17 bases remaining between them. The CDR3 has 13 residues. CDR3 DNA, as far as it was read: TGTGCCTTCCAGAGGGTCAGGAGAACTGAA. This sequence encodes CAFQRVRRTE. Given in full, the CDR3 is CAFQRVRRTEAFF.

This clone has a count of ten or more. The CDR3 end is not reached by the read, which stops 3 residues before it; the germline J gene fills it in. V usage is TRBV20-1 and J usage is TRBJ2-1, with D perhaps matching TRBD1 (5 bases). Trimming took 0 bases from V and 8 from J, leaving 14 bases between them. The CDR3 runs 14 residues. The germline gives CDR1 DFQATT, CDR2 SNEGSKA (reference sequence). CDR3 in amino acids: CSARERTRDYEQFF. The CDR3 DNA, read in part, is TGCAGTGCTAGAGAACGGACCAGGGATTATGAG.

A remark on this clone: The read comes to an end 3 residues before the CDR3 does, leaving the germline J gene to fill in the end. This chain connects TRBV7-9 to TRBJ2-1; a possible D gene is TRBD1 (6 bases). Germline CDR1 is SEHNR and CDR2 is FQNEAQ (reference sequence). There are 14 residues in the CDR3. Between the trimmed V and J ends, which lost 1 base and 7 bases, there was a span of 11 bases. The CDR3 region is CASSLEGVQNEQFF. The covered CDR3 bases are TGTGCCAGCAGCTTAGAGGGGGTTCAGAATGAG.

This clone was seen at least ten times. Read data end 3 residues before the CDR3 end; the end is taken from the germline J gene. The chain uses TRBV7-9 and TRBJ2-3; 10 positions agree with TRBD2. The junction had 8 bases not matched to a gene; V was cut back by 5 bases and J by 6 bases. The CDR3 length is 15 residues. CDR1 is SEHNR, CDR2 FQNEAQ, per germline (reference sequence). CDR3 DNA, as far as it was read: TGTGCCAGCAGCACTGGGGGACTAGCGAGGGATACG. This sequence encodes CASSTGGLARDT. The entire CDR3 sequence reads CASSTGGLARDTQYF.

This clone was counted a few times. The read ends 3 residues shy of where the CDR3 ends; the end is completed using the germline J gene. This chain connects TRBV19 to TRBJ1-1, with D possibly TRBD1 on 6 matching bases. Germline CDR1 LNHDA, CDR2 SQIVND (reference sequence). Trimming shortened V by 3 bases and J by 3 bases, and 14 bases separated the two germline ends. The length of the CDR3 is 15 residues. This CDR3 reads CASSILWGPDTEAFF. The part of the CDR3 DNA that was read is TGTGCCAGTAGTATCTTATGGGGGCCAGACACTGAA.